The 9 T cell receptor beta chains below were found in one sample sequenced in a study of early T cells in non-severe SARS-CoV-2 infection. TCRdb re-analysed the 5' RACE reads in MiXCR, keeping a single row per CDR3 protein. The sample shows 25,000 to 35,000 distinct CDR3 sequences, under 5.5% of them seen only once. The specimen comprised whole blood, sampled at baseline. The receptors shown here come from an adult who was a healthcare worker with PCR-confirmed SARS-CoV-2 infection or an uninfected control (not recorded which).

This clonotype was seen only a few times. The rearrangement links TRBV2 to TRBJ2-7; 10 bases fit TRBD1. This CDR3 spans 13 amino acids. Trimming at V came to 5 bases and at J to 5 bases, leaving 3 bases not matched to a gene. Germline lookup yields CDR1 SNHLY and CDR2 FYNNEI. For the CDR3, the DNA is TGTGCCAGCAGTCGGGACAGGGGACACGAGCAGTACTTC. It encodes CASSRDRGHEQYF. Together with reference TRBV2 and TRBJ2-7, the CDR3 gives the full variable domain: EPEVTQTPSHQVTQMGQEVILRCVPISNHLYFYWYRQILGQKVEFLVSFYNNEISEKSEIFDDQFSVERPDGSNFTLKIRSTKLEDSAMYFCASSRDRGHEQYFGPGTRLTVT.

This clonotype was found many times. This sequence joins TRBV29-1 and TRBJ2-7; TRBD2 might be the D (5 bases). In germline, CDR1 is SQVTM, CDR2 ANQGSEA. This CDR3 is 12 amino acids long. Trimming cost V 4 bases and J 2 bases, with 9 bases left between them. The CDR3, as DNA: TGCAGCGTTGTTCGGGGTACCTACGAGCAGTACTTC. Its protein is CSVVRGTYEQYF.

This clonotype was detected ten times or more. The chain joins TRBV6-6 to TRBJ1-5; the D gene is possibly TRBD1 (5 bases). The V end lost 2 bases, the J end lost 5 bases, and 16 bases lay between the germline ends. From germline, CDR1 is MNHNY and CDR2 SVGAGI (reference sequence). This CDR3 region has 16 residues. The CDR3 is CASSYAGRRSYQPQHF. The CDR3 region has the DNA TGTGCCAGCAGTTACGCGGGACGGAGAAGCTATCAGCCCCAGCATTTT.

In this sample, this clonotype turned up many times. V and J are TRBV5-8 and TRBJ2-3; 8 bases map to TRBD2. J gave up 2 bases and V 2 bases, and 7 bases lay outside the gene matches. CDR1 is SGHTS, CDR2 YDEGEE, per germline. The CDR3 loop spans 16 amino acids. The CDR3 DNA reads as TGTGCCAGCAGCTTAGAAGCGGGAGTAGTCACAGATACGCAGTATTTT. This gives the protein CASSLEAGVVTDTQYF.

This clonotype was observed many times. The chain uses TRBV10-3 and TRBJ2-7; D unclear. Germline lookup yields CDR1 ENHRY and CDR2 SYGVKD. V lost 0 bases and J 2 bases, leaving 14 bases between the germline ends. The CDR3 covers 16 residues. The CDR3 sequence: CAISESGFLGTYEQYF. The CDR3 bases are TGTGCCATCAGTGAGTCGGGATTTCTGGGCACCTACGAGCAGTACTTC.

This clonotype has at least ten counts. J is TRBJ2-5 and V is TRBV7-9; the match to TRBD2 covers 9 bases. Germline V lookup: CDR1 SEHNR, CDR2 FQNEAQ (reference sequence). The CDR3 spans 17 residues. The junction had 15 bases not matched to a gene; V was cut back by 5 bases and J by 5 bases. CDR3 residues: CASSPQGLAGTLETQYF. The CDR3 nucleotides are TGTGCCAGCAGCCCCCAGGGACTAGCTGGAACCTTGGAGACCCAGTACTTC.

With respect to this clonotype: A read error may produce the germline difference seen at one junction end. This chain connects TRBV11-2 to TRBJ2-7; D remains ambiguous. The CDR3 covers 12 residues. Germline CDR1 reads SGHAT; CDR2 reads FQNNGV. The CDR3 here is CGSSFVKYEQYF. In DNA form, the CDR3 reads TGTGGCAGCAGCTTTGTAAAGTACGAGCAGTACTTC.

There are a few counts of this clonotype. The chain joins TRBV7-9 to TRBJ2-1, with 10 bases lining up with TRBD1. Germline V gene sequence: CDR1 SEHNR, CDR2 FQNEAQ (reference sequence). The CDR3 is 16 residues long. Trimming at V came to 3 bases and at J to 0 bases, leaving 2 bases not matched to a gene. DNA of the CDR3: TGTGCCAGCAGCTTGAGACAGGGGGCCTCCTACAATGAGCAGTTCTTC. Its protein product is CASSLRQGASYNEQFF.

CDR3 sequence reads: CSVFDGTDSYNEQFF. Written as DNA, the CDR3 is TGCAGCGTTTTTGATGGGACAGATAGTTACAATGAGCAGTTCTTC. The V gene is TRBV29-1, the J gene TRBJ2-1, with TRBD1 identical over 7 bases. The CDR3 is made up of 15 amino acids. V gave up 5 bases and J gave up 4 bases; unmatched junction bases: 11. Germline V gene sequence: CDR1 SQVTM, CDR2 ANQGSEA.